Below, 10 T cell receptor beta chains from the same sample are listed, as sequenced in a study of beta chain features in type 1 diabetes. These receptors have no known antigen. General study findings and limits: Across all four CD4+ subsets, people with type 1 diabetes showed modestly shorter TCRB CDR3s.

TCRB transcripts that were expressed got sequenced, as all of the isolated RNA had been reverse transcribed. Profiled with immunoSEQ multiplex PCR; TCRdb holds only in-frame clones, not every one. Among approximately 250,000 clones listed, 16% were seen once. Sequencing used naive CD4+ T cells from blood. Source of these receptors: a man aged 25-45 years with type 1 diabetes.

This chain connects TRBV29-1 to TRBJ2-7; D possibly corresponds to TRBD1 (5 bases). This CDR3 is 14 amino acids long. Germline loops: CDR1 SQVTM, CDR2 ANQGSEA. V lost 4 bases to trimming and J lost 0 bases, with 13 bases between them. The CDR3 DNA reads as TGCAGCGTTGGGGCCAGGGCCTCCTCCTACGAGCAGTACTTC. As protein: CSVGARASSYEQYF.

This clone was detected only a few times. This chain uses TRBV29-1 with TRBJ2-5; possibly TRBD1 for D (6 bases). The end of the DNA is better explained by TRBJ2-7, so the J call may be wrong. CDR1 SQVTM and CDR2 ANQGSEA come from the germline V gene. The CDR3 is 12 amino acids. The CDR3 loop is CSVGPGADEQYF. In nucleotides, the CDR3 is TGCAGCGTTGGTCCAGGGGCAGACGAGCAGTACTTC.

This clone was counted a few times. The V call is TRBV7-9, the J call TRBJ1-1, with D unresolved. The CDR3 extends over 11 amino acids. V lost 5 bases to trimming and J lost 5 bases, with 6 bases between them. Germline loops: CDR1 SEHNR, CDR2 FQNEAQ (reference sequence). CDR3 sequence (DNA): TGTGCCAGCAGCCCGGGGACTGAAGCTTTCTTT. Its translation is CASSPGTEAFF.

CDR3 in amino acids: CASSLAHGGQGANGELFF. The CDR3 coding sequence is TGTGCCAGCAGTTTGGCCCACGGGGGACAGGGGGCAAACGGGGAGCTGTTTTTT. This chain connects TRBV28 to TRBJ2-2; 12 bases line up with TRBD1. The germline V gene encodes CDR1 MDHEN and CDR2 SYDVKM. V gave up 3 bases and J gave up 7 bases; unmatched junction bases: 12. The CDR3 contains 18 residues.

The table lists this clone with a few counts. The chain uses TRBV30 and TRBJ1-5, with TRBD1 identical over 9 bases. Losses at the gene ends were 2 bases for V and 6 bases for J; bases not matched to a gene: 8. The length of the CDR3 is 15 residues. CDR1 and CDR2 (germline): GTSNPN, SVGIG (reference sequence). Here the CDR3 reads CAWSSGDRATQPQHF. DNA for the CDR3: TGTGCCTGGAGTTCCGGGGACAGGGCTACTCAGCCCCAGCATTTT.

This clone was counted a few times. The V gene is TRBV27, the J gene TRBJ2-4, with 9 nucleotides matching TRBD1. Per the germline V gene, CDR1 is MNHEY and CDR2 is SMNVEV (reference sequence). The CDR3 has 12 amino acids. Trimming at V came to 9 bases and at J to 8 bases, leaving 5 bases not matched to a gene. The CDR3 loop reads CASRTGVDIQYF. The CDR3, as DNA: TGTGCCAGTCGGACAGGGGTTGACATTCAGTACTTC.

In this sample, this clone turned up a few times. This rearrangement joins TRBV5-1 to TRBJ2-2; D remains unclear. The CDR3 contains 14 residues. With 4 bases removed from V and 10 bases from J, the gap between germline ends came to 17 bases. Germline V gene sequence: CDR1 SGHRS, CDR2 YFSETQ. The CDR3 DNA sequence: TGCGCCAGCAGCCTAGAGATTCCGGATGCGGAGCTGTTTTTT. Residues: CASSLEIPDAELFF.

This clone appeared a few times. This rearrangement joins TRBV29-1 to TRBJ1-2, with no clear D. CDR1 is SQVTM, CDR2 ANQGSEA, per germline. The CDR3 has 11 amino acids. The V gene lost 5 bases and the J gene lost 8 bases, with 12 bases spanning the gap. This CDR3 is CSVSRTWGYTF. CDR3 DNA: TGCAGCGTTTCTAGGACGTGGGGCTACACCTTC.

This clone came up once. Other DNA sequences of this sample code for an identical CDR3. The chain links TRBV4-1 to TRBJ1-5; tentatively, D is TRBD1 (5 bases). Looked up from germline, CDR1 is MGHRA and CDR2 is YSYEKL. V dropped 3 bases and J dropped 2 bases, with 5 bases sitting between them. This CDR3 region has 13 residues. CDR3 DNA: TGCGCCAGCAGCCAGGGGGGCAATCAGCCCCAGCATTTT. Amino acids: CASSQGGNQPQHF.

There are a few counts of this clone. The genes are TRBV1 and TRBJ2-3; the table's D call TRBD2 went unverified against the DNA. TRBV1 is noted as a pseudogene. The CDR3 spans 14 residues. Here the CDR3 reads CTSSHREGPDTQYF. CDR3 nucleotides: TGCACCAGCAGCCACCGGGAGGGCCCCGATACGCAGTATTTT.